This T cell receptor beta chain was recovered during a study of response to subunit inactivated influenza vaccine. Findings and caveats of the study: The authors offered the suggestion that each seasonal influenza vaccination recruits few new T cells.

Concerning this clonotype itself: Its antigen is still unknown.

V trimming: 5 bases; J trimming: 4 bases; junction bases outside the gene matches: 12. The CDR3 length is 16 residues. CDR1 and CDR2 (germline): DFQATT, SNEGSKA (reference sequence). TCRdb independently ran MiXCR on the RT-PCR reads; one entry per CDR3 protein. Here the sample spans a few hundred thousand distinct CDR3 sequences, around 7.9% being singletons. The sample consisted of PBMCs from blood, taken 23 to 25 months after vaccination. V and J are TRBV20-1 and TRBJ1-3; 9 nucleotides agree with TRBD1. The TCR originated in a man between 50 and 75 years old who received an inactivated influenza vaccine. CDR3 amino acids: CSAPRMGQGGGNTIYF. CDR3 sequence (DNA): TGCAGTGCTCCACGAATGGGACAGGGCGGGGGAAACACCATATATTTT.